One TCR beta chain is described in this entry. The sample originates from a study of CD8+CD57+ T cells in acquired aplastic anemia. In the study overall: CD4+ cells from healthy donors averaged roughly 11 million reads.

The template for TCR beta VDJ and CDR3 sequence profiling was genomic DNA. From the reads, TCRdb called clonotypes with MiXCR, one entry per CDR3 protein. Among more than 100,000 distinct CDR3 sequences, about 40% were seen once, and the ten largest hold more than 7%. This CDR3 spans 13 amino acids. Per germline, CDR1 LNHNV and CDR2 YYDKDF (reference sequence). V shed 5 bases and J shed 1 base, with 8 bases lying between them. This TCR was recovered from a human donor in good health, serving as a control. Sequenced sample: sorted CD4+, CD8+, or CD8+CD57+ T cells (not recorded which) from PBMCs. The chain employs TRBV15 and TRBJ1-2; D not resolved. For the CDR3, the DNA is TGTGCCACCAGCTCCGGAGATAACTATGGCTACACCTTC. This codes for CATSSGDNYGYTF.